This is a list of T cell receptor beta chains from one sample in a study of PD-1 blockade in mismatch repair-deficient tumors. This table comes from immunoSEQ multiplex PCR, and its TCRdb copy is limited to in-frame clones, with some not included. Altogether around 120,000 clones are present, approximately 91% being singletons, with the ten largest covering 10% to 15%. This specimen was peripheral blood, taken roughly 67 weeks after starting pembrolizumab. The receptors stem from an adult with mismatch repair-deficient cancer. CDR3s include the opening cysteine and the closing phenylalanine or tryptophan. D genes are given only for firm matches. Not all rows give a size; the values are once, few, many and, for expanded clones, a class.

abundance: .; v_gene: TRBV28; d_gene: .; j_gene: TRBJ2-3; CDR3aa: CASSSAWWGTDTQYF; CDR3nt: TGTGCCAGCAGTTCCGCCTGGTGGGGCACAGATACGCAGTATTTT
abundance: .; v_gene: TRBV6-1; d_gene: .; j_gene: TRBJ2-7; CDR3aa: CASTATPGPYEQYF; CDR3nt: TGTGCCAGCACCGCTACCCCGGGCCCCTACGAGCAGTACTTC
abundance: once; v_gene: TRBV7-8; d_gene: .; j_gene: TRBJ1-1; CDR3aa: CASSLETGTEAFF; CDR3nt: TGTGCCAGCAGCTTAGAAACAGGAACTGAAGCTTTCTTT
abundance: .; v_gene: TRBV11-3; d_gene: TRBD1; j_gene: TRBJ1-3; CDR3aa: CANSRDRVDTIYF; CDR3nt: TGTGCCAACTCTCGAGACAGGGTAGACACCATATATTTT
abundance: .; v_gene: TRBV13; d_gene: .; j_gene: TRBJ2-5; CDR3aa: CASSLSTGTNQETQYF; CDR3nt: TGTGCCAGCAGCTTAAGTACCGGGACAAACCAAGAGACCCAGTACTTC
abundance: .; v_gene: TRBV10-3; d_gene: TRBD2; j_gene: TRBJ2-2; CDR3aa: CAISDGALREGRTGELFF; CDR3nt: TGTGCCATCAGTGACGGAGCGTTGCGGGAGGGCCGCACCGGGGAGCTGTTTTTT
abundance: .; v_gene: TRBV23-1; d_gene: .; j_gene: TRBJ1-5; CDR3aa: CASSRNTGYFRNQPQHF; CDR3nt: TGCGCCAGCAGTCGAAACACAGGGTATTTTCGCAATCAGCCCCAGCATTTT
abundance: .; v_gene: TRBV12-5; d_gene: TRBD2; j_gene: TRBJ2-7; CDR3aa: CASGPPGLPWEQYF; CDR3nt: TGTGCTAGTGGTCCGCCGGGACTACCCTGGGAGCAGTACTTC
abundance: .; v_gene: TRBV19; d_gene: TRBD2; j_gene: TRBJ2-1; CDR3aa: CASSIVSGGPYNEQFF; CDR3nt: TGTGCCAGTAGTATAGTGTCGGGAGGGCCATACAATGAGCAGTTCTTC
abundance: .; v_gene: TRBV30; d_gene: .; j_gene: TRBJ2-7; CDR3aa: CANPRGPTFFPEQYF; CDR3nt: TGTGCCAATCCTCGGGGCCCTACTTTCTTCCCCGAGCAGTACTTC
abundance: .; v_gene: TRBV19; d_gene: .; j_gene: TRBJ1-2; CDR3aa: CASSIGASGYTF; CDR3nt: TGTGCCAGTAGTATAGGGGCGTCGGGCTACACCTTC
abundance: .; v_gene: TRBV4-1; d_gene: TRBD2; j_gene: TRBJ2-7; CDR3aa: CASSPHRTSGRGSYEQYF; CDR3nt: TGCGCCAGCAGCCCCCATAGGACTAGCGGGAGAGGGTCCTACGAGCAGTACTTC
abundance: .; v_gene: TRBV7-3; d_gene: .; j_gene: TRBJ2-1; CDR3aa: CASSFTGVVNEQFF; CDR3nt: TGTGCCAGCAGCTTCACGGGAGTGGTGAATGAGCAGTTCTTC
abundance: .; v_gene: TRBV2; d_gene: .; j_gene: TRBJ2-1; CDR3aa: CARYWESRGGSEQFF; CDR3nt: TGTGCCAGGTATTGGGAGTCTAGGGGGGGCAGTGAGCAGTTCTTC
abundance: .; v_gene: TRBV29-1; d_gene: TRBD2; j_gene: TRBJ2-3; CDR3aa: CSVRQTSPNVDTQYF; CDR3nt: TGCAGCGTTCGCCAGACTAGCCCCAACGTGGATACGCAGTATTTT
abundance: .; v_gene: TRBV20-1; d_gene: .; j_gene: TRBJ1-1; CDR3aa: CSTPRGTEAFF; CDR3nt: TGCAGCACCCCCCGGGGGACTGAAGCTTTCTTT
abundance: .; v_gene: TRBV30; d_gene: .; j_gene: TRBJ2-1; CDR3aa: CAWTSMGSYNEQFF; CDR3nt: TGTGCCTGGACCTCCATGGGGTCCTACAATGAGCAGTTCTTC
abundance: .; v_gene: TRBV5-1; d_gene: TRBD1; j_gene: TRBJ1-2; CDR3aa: CASSLSTGQGNGYTF; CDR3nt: TGCGCCAGCAGCCTAAGTACGGGACAGGGGAATGGCTACACCTTC
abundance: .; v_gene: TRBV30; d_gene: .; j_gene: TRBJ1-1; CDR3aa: CAFDPTLNTEAFF; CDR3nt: TGTGCCTTTGACCCAACCCTGAACACTGAAGCTTTCTTT
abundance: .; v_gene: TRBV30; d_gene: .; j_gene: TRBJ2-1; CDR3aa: CAWSVPPVYSYNEQFF; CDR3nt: TGTGCCTGGAGTGTACCCCCAGTCTACTCCTACAATGAGCAGTTCTTC
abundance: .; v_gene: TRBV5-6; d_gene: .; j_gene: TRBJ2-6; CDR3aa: CASSLPGAVSSGANVLTF; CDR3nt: TGTGCCAGCAGCCTTCCTGGGGCGGTAAGCTCTGGGGCCAACGTCCTGACTTTC
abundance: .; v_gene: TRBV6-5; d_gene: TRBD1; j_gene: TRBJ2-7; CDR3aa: CASSYGTGPREQYF; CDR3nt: TGTGCCAGCAGTTACGGGACAGGCCCTAGGGAGCAGTACTTC
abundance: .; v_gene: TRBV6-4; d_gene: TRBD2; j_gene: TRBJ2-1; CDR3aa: CASSSGSSYNEQFF; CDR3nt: TGTGCCAGCAGTAGCGGGAGCTCCTACAATGAGCAGTTCTTC
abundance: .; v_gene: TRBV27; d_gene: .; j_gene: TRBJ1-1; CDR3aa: CASSLGGNTEAFF; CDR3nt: TGTGCCAGCAGTTTAGGCGGAAACACTGAAGCTTTCTTT
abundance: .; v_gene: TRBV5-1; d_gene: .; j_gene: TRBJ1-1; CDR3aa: CASRLGGPLNTEAFF; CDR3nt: TGCGCCAGCAGATTGGGGGGGCCATTGAACACTGAAGCTTTCTTT
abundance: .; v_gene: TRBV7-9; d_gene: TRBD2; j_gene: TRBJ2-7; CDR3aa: CASSLGLAGGFEQYF; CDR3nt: TGTGCCAGCAGCTTGGGACTAGCGGGCGGGTTCGAGCAGTACTTC
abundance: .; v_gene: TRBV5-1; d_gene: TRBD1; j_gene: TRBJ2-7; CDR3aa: CASSLTGTGGYEQYF; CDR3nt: TGCGCCAGCAGCCTAACCGGGACAGGGGGCTACGAGCAGTACTTC
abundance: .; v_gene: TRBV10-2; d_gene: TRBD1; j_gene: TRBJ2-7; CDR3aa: CASSEIGTDRYEQYF; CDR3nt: TGCGCCAGCAGTGAGATAGGGACAGACCGTTACGAGCAGTACTTC
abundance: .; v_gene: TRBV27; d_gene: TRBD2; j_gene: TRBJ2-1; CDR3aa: CASRLITSGSYNEQFF; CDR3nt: TGTGCCAGCAGATTAATTACTAGCGGCTCCTACAATGAGCAGTTCTTC
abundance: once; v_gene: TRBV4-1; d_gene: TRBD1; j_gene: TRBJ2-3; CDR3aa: CASSPSRTGGKETQYF; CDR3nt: TGCGCCAGCAGCCCTTCCCGGACAGGGGGGAAAGAAACGCAGTATTTT
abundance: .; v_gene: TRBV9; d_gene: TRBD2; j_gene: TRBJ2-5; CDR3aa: CASSMWTSPQETQYF; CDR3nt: TGTGCCAGCAGCATGTGGACTAGCCCCCAAGAGACCCAGTACTTC
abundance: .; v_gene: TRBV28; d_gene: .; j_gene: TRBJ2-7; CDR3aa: CASRGRDRLTSRYEQYF; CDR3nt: TGTGCCAGCAGGGGACGCGACAGGCTGACCTCTCGGTACGAGCAGTACTTC
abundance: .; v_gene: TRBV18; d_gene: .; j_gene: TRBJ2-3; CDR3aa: CASSHRTESTDTQYF; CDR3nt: TGTGCCAGCTCACACAGGACAGAGAGCACAGATACGCAGTATTTT
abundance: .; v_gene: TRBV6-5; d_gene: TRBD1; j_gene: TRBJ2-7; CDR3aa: CASRTGTGGFYEQYF; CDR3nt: TGTGCCAGCAGAACCGGGACAGGGGGCTTCTACGAGCAGTACTTC
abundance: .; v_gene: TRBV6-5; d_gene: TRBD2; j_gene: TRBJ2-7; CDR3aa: CASATSGNSYEQYF; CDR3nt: TGTGCCAGCGCGACTAGCGGGAACTCCTACGAGCAGTACTTC
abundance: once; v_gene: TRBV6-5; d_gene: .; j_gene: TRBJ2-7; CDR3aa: CASSYSRAAEQYF; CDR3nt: TGTGCCAGCAGTTACTCGCGGGCGGCCGAGCAGTACTTC
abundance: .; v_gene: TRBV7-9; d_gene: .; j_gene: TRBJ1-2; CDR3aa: CASSPPGPTKDTF; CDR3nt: TGTGCCAGCAGCCCACCGGGACCGACAAAGGACACCTTC
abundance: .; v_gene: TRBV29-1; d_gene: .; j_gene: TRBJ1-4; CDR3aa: CSVEDRRNEKLFF; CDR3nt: TGCAGCGTTGAAGATCGCAGGAATGAAAAACTGTTTTTT
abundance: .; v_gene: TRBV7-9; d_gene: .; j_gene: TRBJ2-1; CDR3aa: CASSFPGMGNEQFF; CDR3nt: TGTGCCAGCAGCTTCCCGGGAATGGGGAATGAGCAGTTCTTC
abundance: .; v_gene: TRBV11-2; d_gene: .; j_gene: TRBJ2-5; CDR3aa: CASSLEFGVTVQETQYF; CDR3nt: TGTGCCAGCAGCTTAGAGTTTGGGGTAACAGTCCAAGAGACCCAGTACTTC
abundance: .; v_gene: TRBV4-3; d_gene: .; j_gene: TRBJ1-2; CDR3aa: CASSQDTGGGYGYTF; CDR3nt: TGCGCCAGCAGCCAAGATACAGGTGGGGGCTATGGCTACACCTTC
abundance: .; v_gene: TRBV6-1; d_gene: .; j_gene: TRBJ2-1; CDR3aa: CASSDGAPSSYNEQFF; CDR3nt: TGTGCCAGCAGTGACGGGGCGCCTAGCTCCTACAATGAGCAGTTCTTC
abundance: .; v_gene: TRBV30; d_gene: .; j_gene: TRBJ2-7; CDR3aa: CAVLISYDGQYF; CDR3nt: TGTGCCGTATTAATTTCCTACGACGGGCAGTACTTC
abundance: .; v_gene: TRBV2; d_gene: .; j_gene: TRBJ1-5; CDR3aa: CASSGTFGHQPQHF; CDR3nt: TGTGCCAGCAGTGGTACATTCGGGCATCAGCCCCAGCATTTT
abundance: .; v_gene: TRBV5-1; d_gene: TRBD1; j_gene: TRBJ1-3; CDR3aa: CASSRTGTGAGNTIYF; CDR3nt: TGCGCCAGCAGCAGAACCGGGACAGGGGCTGGAAACACCATATATTTT
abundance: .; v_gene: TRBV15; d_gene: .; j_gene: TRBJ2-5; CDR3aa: CATSRDRSLFGQQETQYF; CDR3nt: TGTGCCACCAGCAGAGATCGGAGCCTTTTCGGCCAGCAAGAGACCCAGTACTTC
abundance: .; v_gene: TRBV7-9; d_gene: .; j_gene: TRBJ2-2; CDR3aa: CASSLAIRMWDTGELFF; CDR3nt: TGTGCCAGCAGCTTAGCTATTCGGATGTGGGACACCGGGGAGCTGTTTTTT
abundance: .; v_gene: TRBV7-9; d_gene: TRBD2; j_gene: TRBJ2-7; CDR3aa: CASGTTTSAKTYEQYF; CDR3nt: TGTGCCAGCGGCACCACCACTAGCGCCAAGACCTACGAGCAGTACTTC
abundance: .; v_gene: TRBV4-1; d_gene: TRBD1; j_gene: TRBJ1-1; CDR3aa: CASSQDRGLNTEAFF; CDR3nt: TGCGCCAGCAGCCAAGACAGGGGGCTGAACACTGAAGCTTTCTTT
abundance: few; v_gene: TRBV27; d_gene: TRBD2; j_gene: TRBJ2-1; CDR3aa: CASVSGRPYNEQFF; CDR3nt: TGTGCCAGCGTATCCGGGAGGCCCTACAATGAGCAGTTCTTC
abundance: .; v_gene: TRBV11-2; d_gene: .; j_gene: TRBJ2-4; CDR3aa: CASSGEPSPSQNIQYF; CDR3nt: TGTGCCAGCAGCGGAGAACCCTCGCCTAGTCAAAACATTCAGTACTTC
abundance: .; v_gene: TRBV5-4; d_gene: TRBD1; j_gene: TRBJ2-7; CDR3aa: CASSSGQGPYEQYF; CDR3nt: TGTGCCAGCAGTTCCGGACAGGGACCCTACGAGCAGTACTTC
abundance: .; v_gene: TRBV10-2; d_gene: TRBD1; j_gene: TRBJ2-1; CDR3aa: CASLGQENNEQFF; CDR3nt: TGCGCCAGCCTCGGACAGGAAAACAATGAGCAGTTCTTC
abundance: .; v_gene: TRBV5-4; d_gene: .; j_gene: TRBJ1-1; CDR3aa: CASSASGFAEAFF; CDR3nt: TGTGCCAGCAGCGCATCAGGGTTTGCTGAAGCTTTCTTT
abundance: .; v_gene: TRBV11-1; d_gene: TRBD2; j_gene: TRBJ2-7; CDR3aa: CASSSATSGSYEQYF; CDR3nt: TGTGCCAGCAGCTCTGCGACTAGCGGGTCCTACGAGCAGTACTTC